This T cell receptor (beta chain) was captured by sequencing in a study of metastatic and nonmetastatic thyroid tumors. TCRdb reanalyzed the PCR reads via MiXCR. The table lists about 15,000 clones, about 29% of them singletons. Among the patients, none had received any treatment before thyroid surgery. The CDR3 extends over 11 amino acids. The V gene's germline CDR1 is DFQATT and CDR2 SNEGSKA (reference sequence). Concerning this clone: Without the conserved terminal phenylalanine or tryptophan, this CDR3 likely stems from a read error.

Material: tumor tissue. The sequence came from a male donor with papillary thyroid cancer or a benign thyroid nodule (not recorded which). Some clones in this sample may be carry-over from other donors' samples. V is TRBV20-1 and J is TRBJ2-7; no reliable D call. CDR3 loop: CSEISSYEQYL. The CDR3 DNA is TGCAGCGAAATAAGCTCCTACGAGCAGTACCTC.